A single sample gave rise to the 29 T cell receptor beta chains below, sequenced in a study of patients with pleural tuberculosis. TCRdb recomputed calls from the reads with MiXCR, one row per CDR3 protein. The data contain 25,000 to 30,000 distinct CDR3 sequences, 18% of them seen just once; the ten biggest clones take up roughly 3.6%. Sequencing was done on a sample of peripheral blood. These receptor sequences come from a human donor with pleural tuberculosis.

This clonotype came up many times. The chain combines TRBV6-2 or TRBV6-3 with TRBJ2-2; the match to TRBD2 covers 7 bases. Germline V lookup: CDR1 MNHEY, CDR2 SVGEGT. The trim removed 2 bases at V and 7 bases at J, leaving 4 bases unmatched. The CDR3 totals 14 residues. The DNA for the CDR3 is TGTGCCAGCAGTTACGTCGGGAGGAGCGGGGAGCTGTTTTTT. Translating it yields CASSYVGRSGELFF.

This clonotype was counted only a few times. The chain has TRBV7-2 and TRBJ2-1, with D perhaps TRBD2 (7 bases). The CDR3 totals 16 residues. The V end was cut by 4 bases, the J end by 6 bases, with 19 bases between. Germline V gene sequence: CDR1 SGHTA, CDR2 FQGNSA. CDR3 loop: CASSYLGGGGPNEQFF. Here the CDR3 DNA reads TGTGCCAGCAGCTACCTTGGGGGGGGGGGCCCCAATGAGCAGTTCTTC.

On this clonotype: Being one base from a much bigger clone, this may be a read error. The chain is built from TRBV29-1 and TRBJ2-7; 7 bases line up with TRBD1. The V gene's germline CDR1 is SQVTM and CDR2 ANQGSEA. The V segment lost 5 bases and the J segment 0 bases; nucleotides outside the gene matches: 16. This CDR3 region has 17 residues. CDR3 amino acids: CSVSTTFGRGISYEQYF. CDR3 sequence (DNA): TGCAGCGTTTCTACCACTTTTGGCAGGGGGATCTCCTACGAGCAGTACTTC.

This clonotype showed up just a few times. V usage is TRBV29-1 and J usage is TRBJ1-1; D remains unclear. The CDR3 runs to 12 residues. V was pared by 7 bases and J by 8 bases, with 17 bases between. Germline CDR1 SQVTM, CDR2 ANQGSEA. The CDR3: CSGEANWSEAFF. CDR3 in DNA: TGCAGCGGGGAGGCTAACTGGTCAGAAGCTTTCTTT.

Many counts were recorded for this clonotype. The J gene is TRBJ1-4, the V gene TRBV2, with 8 bases identical to TRBD1. The CDR3 loop spans 13 amino acids. The trim removed 8 bases at V and 8 bases at J, leaving 7 bases unmatched. The germline CDR1 and CDR2 sequences are SNHLY and FYNNEI. CDR3 nucleotides: TGTGCCAGCTATGGACAGGGTGGCGAAAAACTGTTTTTT. Protein sequence: CASYGQGGEKLFF.

There are many counts of this clonotype. The chain carries TRBV2 and TRBJ1-1; D is unclear. Germline-derived CDR1 and CDR2 are SNHLY and FYNNEI. The CDR3 loop spans 14 amino acids. V dropped 6 bases and J dropped 6 bases, with 17 bases sitting between them. This CDR3 is CASRMTEAAAEAFF. CDR3 sequence (DNA): TGTGCCAGCAGGATGACGGAGGCCGCGGCTGAAGCTTTCTTT.

This clonotype was recorded many times. This rearrangement joins TRBV6-1 to TRBJ2-7, with 9 bases matching TRBD1. Germline V CDR1 and CDR2: MNHNS, SASEGT. J lost 4 bases, V lost 7 bases, and 14 bases had no gene match. The CDR3 runs to 16 residues. CDR3 bases: TGTGCCAGCATTAGAACCCCCGGGACAGGGAGTTACGAGCAGTACTTC. Amino acid sequence: CASIRTPGTGSYEQYF.

This clonotype showed up many times. The J gene is TRBJ2-1, the V gene TRBV7-9; perhaps TRBD2 as D (6 bases). This CDR3 spans 16 amino acids. The germline V gene encodes CDR1 SEHNR and CDR2 FQNEAQ (reference sequence). Trimming took off 5 bases at V and 4 bases at J, with 18 bases between the two ends. CDR3 in DNA: TGTGCCAGCAGCCCAGAGGTGGCTAGCGTGTACAATGAGCAGTTCTTC. Translating gives CASSPEVASVYNEQFF.

This clonotype was recorded many times. The genes are TRBV2 and TRBJ2-2; TRBD1 might be the D (6 bases). The germline V gene has CDR1 SNHLY and CDR2 FYNNEI. V lost 1 base, J lost 4 bases, and 7 bases lay in between. The CDR3 has 14 residues. As DNA, the CDR3 is TGTGCCAGCAGTGAAGGGACAGTCACCGGGGAGCTGTTTTTT. Residues: CASSEGTVTGELFF.

This clonotype was seen many times. The genes are TRBV2 and TRBJ1-2, with 9 bases fitting TRBD1. There are 15 residues in the CDR3. The germline CDR1 and CDR2 sequences are SNHLY and FYNNEI. The V gene end was trimmed by 10 bases and the J gene end by 5 bases; junction bases not matched to a gene: 14. CDR3 coding DNA: TGTGCCACCCACAACCCTCGACAGGGGGGGTATGGCTACACCTTC. Translated, it gives CATHNPRQGGYGYTF.

By sample fraction, this clonotype is medium-sized. This chain uses TRBV2 with TRBJ1-1; D is ambiguous. Trimming removed 2 bases from V and 1 base from J, with 14 bases in between. Germline V gene data show CDR1 as SNHLY and CDR2 as FYNNEI. This CDR3 contains 16 residues. CDR3 region: CASSEQKGWGNTEAFF. DNA of the CDR3: TGTGCCAGCAGTGAACAAAAGGGTTGGGGGAACACTGAAGCTTTCTTT.

With respect to this clonotype: A much larger clone differs by one base, so this may be a read error. This CDR3 is missing its conserved last phenylalanine or tryptophan, likely due to a read error. The V call is TRBV29-1, the J call TRBJ1-6; no reliable D call. CDR3 size: 13 residues. Germline V lookup: CDR1 SQVTM, CDR2 ANQGSEA. V lost 7 bases and J 5 bases, leaving 12 bases between the germline ends. CDR3 protein: CSALTENNSPLHL. The DNA of the CDR3 is TGCAGCGCTCTGACCGAGAATAATTCACCCCTCCACCTT.

This clonotype has a count of ten or more. V usage is TRBV4-1 and J usage is TRBJ1-1; the D is unclear. CDR1 is MGHRA, CDR2 YSYEKL, per germline. Trimming left V 6 bases short and J 9 bases short, with 17 bases between. The CDR3 covers 13 residues. CDR3 DNA sequence: TGCGCCAGCAGTAACGGACCGAGCTCTCAAGCTTTCTTT. Its protein product is CASSNGPSSQAFF.

This clonotype was detected many times. The genes are TRBV28 and TRBJ2-7; TRBD1 might be the D (6 bases). Per the germline V gene, CDR1 is MDHEN and CDR2 is SYDVKM. Trimming removed 1 base at V and 2 bases at J, with 9 bases between. This CDR3 contains 14 residues. The CDR3 DNA reads TGTGCCAGCAGTTTATTGGGGGCCACCTACGAGCAGTACTTC. It codes for CASSLLGATYEQYF.

Note on this clonotype: The CDR3 does not close with the conserved phenylalanine or tryptophan, likely indicating a read error. V is TRBV27 and J is TRBJ1-1; D remains unclear. The CDR3 consists of 13 residues. Per the germline V gene, CDR1 is MNHEY and CDR2 is SMNVEV (reference sequence). CDR3 bases: TGTGCCACCAGTTATTGGACGAACACTGAAGCTTTCCTT. Its protein product is CATSYWTNTEAFL.

This sequence joins TRBV6-2 or TRBV6-3 and TRBJ2-3, with D tentatively TRBD2 (5 bases). This CDR3 is built from 14 residues. CDR1 MNHEY and CDR2 SVGEGT come from the germline V gene. The V gene lost 6 bases and the J gene lost 0 bases, with 10 bases spanning the gap. CDR3 loop: CASRNGISTDTQYF. Here the CDR3 DNA reads TGTGCCAGCAGGAACGGGATTAGCACAGATACGCAGTATTTT.

The V gene is TRBV3-1, the J gene TRBJ1-2; D unclear. Germline V gene sequence: CDR1 LGHDT, CDR2 YNNKEL (reference sequence). The CDR3 runs 13 residues. V dropped 0 bases and J dropped 6 bases, with 8 bases sitting between them. The CDR3 DNA is TGTGCCAGCAGCCAAGATCCGGGTGATGGCTACACCTTC. Its translation: CASSQDPGDGYTF.

At least ten counts were recorded for this clonotype. The rearrangement links TRBV20-1 to TRBJ1-5; D not resolved. This CDR3 has 14 residues. Looked up from germline, CDR1 is DFQATT and CDR2 is SNEGSKA (reference sequence). Trimming left V 5 bases short and J 7 bases short, with 18 bases between. CDR3 sequence reads: CSADSPVRLQPQHF. CDR3 DNA: TGCAGTGCTGACTCTCCTGTTAGGCTGCAGCCCCAGCATTTT.

This clonotype was picked up many times. This chain links TRBV10-2 with TRBJ1-5, with D perhaps matching TRBD1 (5 bases). CDR1 is WSHSY and CDR2 is SAAADI in the germline V gene. The CDR3 extends over 15 amino acids. Deletions cut 0 bases from V and 2 bases from J, with 8 bases between. The CDR3: CASSESRGGNQPQHF. CDR3 in DNA: TGCGCCAGCAGTGAGTCGAGGGGCGGCAATCAGCCCCAGCATTTT.

This clonotype occurred once. V usage is TRBV28 and J usage is TRBJ1-5, with 10 bases identical to TRBD1. V was clipped by 5 bases and J by 6 bases; unmatched bases: 16. Germline V lookup: CDR1 MDHEN, CDR2 SYDVKM. The CDR3 extends over 18 amino acids. CDR3 amino acids: CASSPSPGDRGETQPQHF. In nucleotides, the CDR3 is TGTGCCAGCAGTCCATCCCCGGGGGACAGGGGTGAAACTCAGCCCCAGCATTTT.

This clonotype was counted many times. The rearrangement uses TRBV16 and TRBJ2-7; 10 bases are shared with TRBD1. There are 14 residues in the CDR3. Per the germline V gene, CDR1 is KGHSY and CDR2 is FQNENV. After removal of 3 bases from V and 3 bases from J, the junction contained 2 bases not matched to a gene. For the CDR3, the DNA is TGTGCCAGCAGCCAGAGGGACAGGGGCTACGAGCAGTACTTC. Protein product: CASSQRDRGYEQYF.

This clonotype was seen once. The chain carries TRBV15 and TRBJ1-1, with 9 positions matching TRBD1. The CDR3 length is 14 residues. CDR1 LNHNV and CDR2 YYDKDF come from the germline V gene (reference sequence). The V segment lost 6 bases and the J segment 4 bases; nucleotides outside the gene matches: 6. CDR3 sequence reads: CATRDGQGSTEAFF. CDR3 nucleotides: TGTGCCACCAGAGACGGACAGGGGAGCACTGAAGCTTTCTTT.

At least ten counts were recorded for this clonotype. The V call is TRBV4-2, the J call TRBJ1-2, with no clear D. The CDR3 contains 15 residues. Trimming pared 4 bases from V and 2 bases from J, leaving 14 bases between. Germline V gene data show CDR1 as LGHNA and CDR2 as YNFKEQ. CDR3 nucleotides: TGTGCCAGCAGCCGCTCGCGCGGGGAAAACTATGGCTACACCTTC. Its translation: CASSRSRGENYGYTF.

This clonotype was observed many times. The V and J genes are TRBV27 and TRBJ2-7; 7 nucleotides align to TRBD1. Looked up from germline, CDR1 is MNHEY and CDR2 is SMNVEV (reference sequence). CDR3 size: 14 residues. V gave up 3 bases and J gave up 2 bases; unmatched junction bases: 4. CDR3 sequence: CASSLGTDTYEQYF. CDR3 sequence (DNA): TGTGCCAGCAGTTTGGGGACAGACACCTACGAGCAGTACTTC.

By share, this clonotype counts as medium-sized (0.01 to 0.1%). The rearrangement uses TRBV12-3 or TRBV12-4 and TRBJ1-5, with D unclear. This CDR3 has 11 residues. The V and J ends lost 6 bases and 7 bases respectively, with 7 bases between them. The CDR3 protein is CASSVSQPQHF. The CDR3 DNA is TGTGCCAGCAGCGTCTCACAGCCCCAGCATTTT.

In its sample, this clonotype is medium-sized. The V call is TRBV27, the J call TRBJ1-1; D is unclear. This CDR3 spans 18 amino acids. Germline V gives CDR1 MNHEY, CDR2 SMNVEV (reference sequence). The V and J ends lost 1 base and 1 base respectively, with 19 bases between them. CDR3 sequence reads: CASSLLGRPATQNTEAFF. CDR3 DNA: TGTGCCAGCAGTTTATTGGGCAGGCCCGCCACTCAGAACACTGAAGCTTTCTTT.

As for this clonotype: A much bigger clone sits one base away, suggesting this may be a read error. The chain has TRBV5-5 and TRBJ2-7, with D unclear. The length of the CDR3 is 14 residues. CDR1 is SGHKS and CDR2 is YYEKEE in the germline V gene (reference sequence). Trimming pared 2 bases from V and 5 bases from J, leaving 14 bases between. CDR3 sequence (DNA): TGTGCCAGCAGCTTTCGTCCTGAGATGGACGAGCAGTACTTC. Amino acid sequence: CASSFRPEMDEQYF.

This clonotype was recorded many times. The chain joins TRBV2 to TRBJ1-1, with D possibly matching TRBD1 (5 bases). The CDR3 is 14 residues long. Germline values: CDR1 SNHLY, CDR2 FYNNEI. The V end was cut by 6 bases, the J end by 3 bases, with 14 bases between. In DNA form, the CDR3 reads TGTGCCAGCAGACACAGGAGTTGGGACACTGAAGCTTTCTTT. Its translation is CASRHRSWDTEAFF.

This clonotype was seen a few times. The V gene is TRBV30, the J gene TRBJ2-7, with D possibly matching TRBD2 (5 bases). Germline CDR1 is GTSNPN and CDR2 is SVGIG (reference sequence). This CDR3 region has 14 residues. Between the trimmed V and J ends, which lost 5 bases and 0 bases, there was a span of 14 bases. The CDR3, as DNA: TGTGCCTGGGCAAGGACTCGAGCCTCCTACGAGCAGTACTTC. As protein: CAWARTRASYEQYF.